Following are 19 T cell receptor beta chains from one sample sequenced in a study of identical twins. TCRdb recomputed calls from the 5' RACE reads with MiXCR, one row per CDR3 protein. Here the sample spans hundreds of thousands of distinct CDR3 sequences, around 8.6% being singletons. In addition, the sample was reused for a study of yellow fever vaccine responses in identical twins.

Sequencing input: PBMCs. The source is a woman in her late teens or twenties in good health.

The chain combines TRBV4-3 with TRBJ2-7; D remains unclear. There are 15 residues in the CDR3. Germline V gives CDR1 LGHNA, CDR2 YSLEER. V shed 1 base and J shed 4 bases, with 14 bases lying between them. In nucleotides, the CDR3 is TGCGCCAGCAGCCAAGGACGGATACCTAGTTACGAGCAGTACTTC. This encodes CASSQGRIPSYEQYF.

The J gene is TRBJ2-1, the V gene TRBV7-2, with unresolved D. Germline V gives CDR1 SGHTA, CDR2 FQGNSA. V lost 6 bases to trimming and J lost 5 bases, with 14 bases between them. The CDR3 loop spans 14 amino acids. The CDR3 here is CASRGLQLHNEQFF. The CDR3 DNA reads TGTGCCAGCAGAGGGCTCCAGCTTCACAATGAGCAGTTCTTC.

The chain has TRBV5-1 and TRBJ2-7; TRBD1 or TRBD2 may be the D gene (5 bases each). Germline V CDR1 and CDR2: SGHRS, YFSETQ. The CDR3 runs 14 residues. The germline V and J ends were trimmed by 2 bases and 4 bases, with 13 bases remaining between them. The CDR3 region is CASSFWDAGYEQYF. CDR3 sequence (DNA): TGCGCCAGCAGCTTCTGGGACGCAGGATACGAGCAGTACTTC.

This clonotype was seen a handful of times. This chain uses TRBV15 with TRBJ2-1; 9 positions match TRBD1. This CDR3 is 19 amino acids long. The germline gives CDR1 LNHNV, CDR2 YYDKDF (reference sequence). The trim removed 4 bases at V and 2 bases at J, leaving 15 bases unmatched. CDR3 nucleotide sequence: TGTGCCACCAGCAAAGGCAGGACAGGGGCCTCCACAACCTACAATGAGCAGTTCTTC. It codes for CATSKGRTGASTTYNEQFF.

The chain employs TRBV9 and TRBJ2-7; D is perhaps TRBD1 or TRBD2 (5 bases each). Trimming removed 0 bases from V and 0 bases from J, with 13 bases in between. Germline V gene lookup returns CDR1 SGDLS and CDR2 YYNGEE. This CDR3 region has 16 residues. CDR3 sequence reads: CASSVAGDLSSYEQYF. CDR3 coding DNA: TGTGCCAGCAGCGTAGCTGGGGACCTGAGCTCCTACGAGCAGTACTTC.

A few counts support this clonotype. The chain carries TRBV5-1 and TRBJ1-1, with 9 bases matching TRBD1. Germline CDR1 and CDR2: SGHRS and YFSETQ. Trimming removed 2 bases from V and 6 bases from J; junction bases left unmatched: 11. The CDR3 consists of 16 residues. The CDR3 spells CASSFGSTGGRPEAFF. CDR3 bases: TGCGCCAGCAGCTTCGGATCGACAGGGGGTAGGCCTGAAGCTTTCTTT.

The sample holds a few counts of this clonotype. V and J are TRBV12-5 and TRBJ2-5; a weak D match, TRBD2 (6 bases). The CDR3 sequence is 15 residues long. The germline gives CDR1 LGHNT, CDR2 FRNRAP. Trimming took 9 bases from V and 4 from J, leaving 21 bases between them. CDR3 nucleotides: TGTGCTAGCGGGCCATTAGGGACTCCGGGAGAGACCCAGTACTTC. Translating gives CASGPLGTPGETQYF.

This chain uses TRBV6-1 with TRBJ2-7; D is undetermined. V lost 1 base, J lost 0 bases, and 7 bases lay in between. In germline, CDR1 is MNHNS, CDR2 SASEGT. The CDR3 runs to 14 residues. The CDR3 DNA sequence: TGTGCCAGCAGTGAAGGACCCGGCTCCTACGAGCAGTACTTC. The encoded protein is CASSEGPGSYEQYF.

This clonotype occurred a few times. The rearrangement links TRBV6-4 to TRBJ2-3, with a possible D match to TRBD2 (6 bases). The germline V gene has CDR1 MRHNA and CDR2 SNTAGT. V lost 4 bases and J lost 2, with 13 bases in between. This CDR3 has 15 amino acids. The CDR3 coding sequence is TGTGCCAGCAGTGGGACTACCGCGCCCACAGATACGCAGTATTTT. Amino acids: CASSGTTAPTDTQYF.

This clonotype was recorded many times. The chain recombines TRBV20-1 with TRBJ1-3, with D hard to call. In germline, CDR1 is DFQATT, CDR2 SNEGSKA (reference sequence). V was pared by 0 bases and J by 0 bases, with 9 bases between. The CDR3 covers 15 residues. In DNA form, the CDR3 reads TGCAGTGCTAGAGATGGAGTCTTCTCTGGAAACACCATATATTTT. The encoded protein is CSARDGVFSGNTIYF.

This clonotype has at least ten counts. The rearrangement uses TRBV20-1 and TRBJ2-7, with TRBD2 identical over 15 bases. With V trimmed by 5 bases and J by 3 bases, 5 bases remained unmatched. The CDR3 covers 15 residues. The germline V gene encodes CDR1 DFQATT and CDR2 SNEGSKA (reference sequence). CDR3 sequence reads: CSAPGTSGGIYEQYF. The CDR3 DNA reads TGCAGTGCTCCCGGGACTAGCGGGGGGATCTACGAGCAGTACTTC.

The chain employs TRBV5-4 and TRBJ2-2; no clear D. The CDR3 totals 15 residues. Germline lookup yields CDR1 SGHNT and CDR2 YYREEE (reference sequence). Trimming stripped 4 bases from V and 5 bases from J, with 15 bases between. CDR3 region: CASSRTLDTTGELFF. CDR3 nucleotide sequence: TGTGCCAGCAGCCGTACCTTAGACACAACCGGGGAGCTGTTTTTT.

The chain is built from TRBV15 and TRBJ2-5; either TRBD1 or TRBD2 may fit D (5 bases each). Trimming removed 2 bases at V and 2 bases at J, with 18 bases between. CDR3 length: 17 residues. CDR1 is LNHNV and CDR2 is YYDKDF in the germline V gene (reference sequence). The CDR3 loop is CATSRSQSGTAQETQYF. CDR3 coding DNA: TGTGCCACCAGCAGATCTCAATCCGGGACGGCACAAGAGACCCAGTACTTC. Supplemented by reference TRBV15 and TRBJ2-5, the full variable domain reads DAMVIQNPRYQVTQFGKPVTLSCSQTLNHNVMYWYQQKSSQAPKLLFHYYDKDFNNEADTPDNFQSRRPNTSFCFLDIRSPGLGDTAMYLCATSRSQSGTAQETQYFGPGTRLLVL.

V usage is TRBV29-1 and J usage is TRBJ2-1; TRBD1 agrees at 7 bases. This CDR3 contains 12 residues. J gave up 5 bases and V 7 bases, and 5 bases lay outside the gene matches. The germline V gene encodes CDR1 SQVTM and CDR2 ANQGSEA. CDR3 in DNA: TGCAGCGCCTCCGGGACAGACAATGAGCAGTTCTTC. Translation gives CSASGTDNEQFF.

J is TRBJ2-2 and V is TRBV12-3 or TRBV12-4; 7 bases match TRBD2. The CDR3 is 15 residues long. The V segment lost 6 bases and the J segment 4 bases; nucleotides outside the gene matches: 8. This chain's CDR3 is CASSTNSGRTGELFF. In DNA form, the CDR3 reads TGTGCCAGCAGCACCAATAGCGGGCGCACCGGGGAGCTGTTTTTT.

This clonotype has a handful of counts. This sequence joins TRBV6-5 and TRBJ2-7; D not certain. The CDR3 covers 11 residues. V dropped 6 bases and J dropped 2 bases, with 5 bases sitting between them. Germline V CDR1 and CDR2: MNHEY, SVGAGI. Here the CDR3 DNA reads TGTGCCAGCAGGACCACCTACGAGCAGTACTTC. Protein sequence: CASRTTYEQYF.

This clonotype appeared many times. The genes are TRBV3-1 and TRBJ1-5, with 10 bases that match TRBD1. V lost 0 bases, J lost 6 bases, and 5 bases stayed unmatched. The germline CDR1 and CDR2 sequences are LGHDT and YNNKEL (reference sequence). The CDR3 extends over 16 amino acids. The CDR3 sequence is CASSQETGQGSQPQHF. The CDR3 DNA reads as TGTGCCAGCAGCCAAGAGACGGGACAGGGGTCTCAGCCCCAGCATTTT.

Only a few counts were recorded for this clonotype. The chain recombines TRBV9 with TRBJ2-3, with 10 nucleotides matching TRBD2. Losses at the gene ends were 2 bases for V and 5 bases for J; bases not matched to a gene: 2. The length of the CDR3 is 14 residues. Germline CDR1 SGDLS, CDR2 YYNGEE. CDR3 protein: CASSVSGGGDTQYF. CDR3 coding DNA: TGTGCCAGCAGCGTCAGCGGGGGGGGAGATACGCAGTATTTT.

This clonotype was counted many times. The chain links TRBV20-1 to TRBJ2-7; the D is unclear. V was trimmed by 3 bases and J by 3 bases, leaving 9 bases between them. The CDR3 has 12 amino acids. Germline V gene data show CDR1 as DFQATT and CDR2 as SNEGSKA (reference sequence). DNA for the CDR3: TGCAGTGCTAGTAGATACGACTACGAGCAGTACTTC. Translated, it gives CSASRYDYEQYF.